Presented here are 29 T cell receptor beta chains from one specimen sequenced in a study of tumor-infiltrating lymphocytes in oesophageal squamous cell carcinoma. TCRdb independently ran MiXCR on the PCR reads; one entry per CDR3 protein. This table has 15,000 to 20,000 distinct CDR3 sequences, around two fifths appearing once. The specimen sequenced was normal esophageal tissue next to the tumor. The receptor source for this set is a female donor with esophageal squamous cell carcinoma.

The sample holds many counts of this clonotype. The rearrangement links TRBV11-3 to TRBJ2-2, with D uncertain. The germline CDR1 and CDR2 sequences are SGHNT and YENEEA. The CDR3 has 14 amino acids. The V end was cut by 5 bases, the J end by 6 bases, with 13 bases between. DNA of the CDR3: TGTGCCAGCAGCCGTATTAATTTACCCGGGGAGCTGTTTTTT. The encoded protein is CASSRINLPGELFF.

J is TRBJ2-4 and V is TRBV28; D not certain. Gene TRBJ2-1 matches the end of the DNA better, so the J call may be wrong. Germline-derived CDR1 and CDR2 are MDHEN and SYDVKM. This CDR3 contains 12 residues. The CDR3 sequence is CASSFPGREQFF. CDR3 nucleotides: TGTGCCAGCAGTTTCCCCGGTAGGGAGCAGTTCTTC.

This clonotype was seen at least ten times. The chain carries TRBV24-1 and TRBJ2-5; D unresolved. Trimming left V 4 bases short and J 0 bases short, with 5 bases between. CDR1 and CDR2 from the germline V gene are KGHDR and SFDVKD. The CDR3 is 13 amino acids. The CDR3 DNA sequence: TGTGCCACCAGTGAAGGCCACCAAGAGACCCAGTACTTC. It yields the protein CATSEGHQETQYF.

The chain has TRBV7-4 and TRBJ1-1; TRBD1 is a possible D gene (5 bases). The CDR3 spans 12 residues. Germline V CDR1 and CDR2: SGHVT, SQSDAQ. Deletions cut 5 bases from V and 8 bases from J, with 12 bases between. This CDR3 reads CASSGRGVEAFF. The CDR3 DNA follows: TGTGCCAGCAGCGGGCGGGGGGTCGAAGCTTTCTTT.

This clonotype was observed at least ten times. The chain joins TRBV6-1 to TRBJ1-3; no reliable D call. The germline gives CDR1 MNHNS, CDR2 SASEGT. V was cut by 8 bases and J by 4 bases, with 18 bases left in between. The CDR3 has 15 residues. This chain's CDR3 is CASRADRSPGNTIYF. The DNA for the CDR3 is TGTGCCAGCCGAGCGGACCGATCACCAGGAAACACCATATATTTT.

There are many counts of this clonotype. The chain uses TRBV5-6 and TRBJ2-2; 10 bases fit TRBD2. The CDR3 extends over 16 amino acids. The V segment lost 0 bases and the J segment 4 bases; nucleotides outside the gene matches: 3. CDR1 SGHDT and CDR2 YYEEEE come from the germline V gene. The CDR3 DNA follows: TGTGCCAGCAGCTTGGAGCTAGCGGGAGCCACCGGGGAGCTGTTTTTT. It translates to CASSLELAGATGELFF. Full variable domain (remainder filled in from reference TRBV5-6 and TRBJ2-2): DAGVTQSPTHLIKTRGQQVTLRCSPKSGHDTVSWYQQALGQGPQFIFQYYEEEERQRGNFPDRFSGHQFPNYSSELNVNALLLGDSALYLCASSLELAGATGELFFGEGSRLTVL.

This clonotype was seen only once. The chain carries TRBV11-2 and TRBJ1-1; 7 nucleotides line up with TRBD1. J gave up 11 bases and V 4 bases, and 10 bases lay outside the gene matches. The CDR3 contains 13 residues. The V gene's germline CDR1 is SGHAT and CDR2 FQNNGV. As DNA, the CDR3 is TGTGCCAGCAGCTGGCAGGGGGACACGCCTGCTTTCTTT. The encoded protein is CASSWQGDTPAFF.

This clonotype was seen repeatedly, ten times or more. The rearrangement joins TRBV12-3 or TRBV12-4 to TRBJ2-5; TRBD1 matches at 7 bases. There are 11 residues in the CDR3. J gave up 5 bases and V 7 bases, and 1 base lay outside the gene matches. DNA for the CDR3: TGTGCCAGCAAGACAGGGGAGACCCAGTACTTC. It yields the protein CASKTGETQYF.

This clonotype was recorded many times. This chain connects TRBV5-4 to TRBJ2-3; 8 nucleotides align to TRBD1. V dropped 6 bases and J dropped 2; count of bases not matched to a gene: 8. Germline V gene data show CDR1 as SGHNT and CDR2 as YYREEE (reference sequence). This CDR3 contains 15 residues. The CDR3 protein is CASNPRDRNTDTQYF. The DNA for the CDR3 is TGTGCCAGCAATCCGCGGGACAGGAACACAGATACGCAGTATTTT.

In the case of this clonotype: A much larger clone lies one base from this, so it may be a read error. The chain carries TRBV7-2 and TRBJ2-6; 10 bases align to TRBD2. The DNA end favors TRBJ2-7, so the J call may be wrong. The CDR3 has 15 amino acids. From germline, CDR1 is SGHTA and CDR2 FQGNSA. The chain's CDR3 is CASSVTSGVNNEQYF. The CDR3 DNA is TGTGCCAGCAGCGTCACTAGCGGGGTTAACAATGAGCAGTACTTC.

This clonotype has just a few counts. Because it lacks the conserved phenylalanine or tryptophan at the end, this CDR3 is likely a read error. The DNA is omitted, as the CDR3 cannot be located on it reliably, and the CDR3 follows TCRdb's listing. V and J are TRBV12-3 or TRBV12-4 and TRBJ2-6; TRBD2, the table's D call, lacks a check against the DNA. The CDR3 contains 21 residues when both ends are counted. CDR3 amino acids: CASSLLGSGAHLAKNIQYFGA.

There are many counts of this clonotype. This may be a read error, as it is one base from a much larger clone. The chain has TRBV24-1 and TRBJ2-5, with 12 bases that match TRBD1. The V gene's germline CDR1 is KGHDR and CDR2 SFDVKD. Trimming took 5 bases from V and 11 from J; bases not matched to a gene: 11. There are 15 residues in the CDR3. The CDR3 spells CATSAGTGGSNEQYF. CDR3 DNA: TGTGCCACCAGTGCCGGGACAGGGGGCTCAAATGAGCAGTACTTC.

Only a few counts were recorded for this clonotype. The V and J genes are TRBV7-2 and TRBJ2-7, with a possible D match to TRBD2 (6 bases). Germline lookup yields CDR1 SGHTA and CDR2 FQGNSA. V lost 0 bases, J lost 5 bases, and 11 bases lay in between. The CDR3 spans 14 residues. The CDR3 nucleotides read TGTGCCAGCAGCTTAGCGGCGGGAACCCACGAGCAGTACTTC. Protein sequence: CASSLAAGTHEQYF.

Points on this clonotype: The CDR3 end shows no conserved phenylalanine or tryptophan, and so a read error is likely. No DNA is shown, since the ends of the CDR3 on it are uncertain; the CDR3 is the one TCRdb lists. CDR3 sequence: CASSLEGTQANYGYTFGS. This chain uses TRBV11-2 with TRBJ2-7; TRBD1 is the table's D call and was not checked against the DNA. Including both end residues, the CDR3 is 18 amino acids long. The germline CDR1 and CDR2 sequences are SGHAT and FQNNGV.

This clonotype was detected only a few times. The gene calls are TRBV7-8 and TRBJ2-3, with D hard to call. Germline lookup yields CDR1 SGHVS and CDR2 FQNEAQ. The CDR3 is made up of 12 amino acids. The V and J ends lost 2 bases and 5 bases respectively, with 5 bases between them. CDR3 DNA: TGTGCCAGCAGCTTAAACCGAGATACGCAGTATTTT. Protein: CASSLNRDTQYF.

For this clonotype: Sequence at one end of the junction differs from germline and may be a read error. This chain joins TRBV12-5 and TRBJ1-1; D is ambiguous. The germline gives CDR1 LGHNT, CDR2 FRNRAP. There are 13 residues in the CDR3. The CDR3 DNA sequence: TGTGCTAGTGGTTTGAACCTGAACACTGGAGCTTTCTTC. Protein sequence: CASGLNLNTGAFF.

By frequency in the sample, this clonotype is medium-sized. This chain connects TRBV7-3 to TRBJ2-2; TRBD2 aligns across 11 bases. The length of the CDR3 is 16 residues. Germline assignment: CDR1 SGHTA and CDR2 FQGTGA. After removal of 2 bases from V and 6 bases from J, the junction contained 5 bases not matched to a gene. The CDR3: CASSLFSGGAAGELFF. CDR3 nucleotide sequence: TGTGCCAGCAGCTTATTTAGCGGGGGGGCCGCCGGGGAGCTGTTTTTT. Using reference TRBV7-3 and TRBJ2-2 for the parts outside the CDR3, the full variable domain is GAGVSQTPSNKVTEKGKYVELRCDPISGHTALYWYRQSLGQGPEFLIYFQGTGAADDSGLPNDRFFAVRPEGSVSTLKIQRTERGDSAVYLCASSLFSGGAAGELFFGEGSRLTVL.

This clonotype showed up many times. The J gene is TRBJ1-4, the V gene TRBV6-1; D might be TRBD1 (6 bases). The CDR3 has 14 residues. Per the germline V gene, CDR1 is MNHNS and CDR2 is SASEGT. Trimming shortened V by 6 bases and J by 2 bases, and 10 bases separated the two germline ends. The DNA for the CDR3 is TGTGCCAGCAGATCAGGGGCTACTAATGAAAAACTGTTTTTT. It translates to CASRSGATNEKLFF.

By sample fraction, this clonotype is medium-sized. This chain connects TRBV12-5 to TRBJ2-1, with D uncertain. The CDR3 sequence is 13 residues long. CDR1 and CDR2 from the germline V gene are LGHNT and FRNRAP. V dropped 2 bases and J dropped 4 bases, with 6 bases sitting between them. CDR3 DNA: TGTGCTAGTGGTTTGCCGGTATACAATGAGCAGTTCTTC. This gives the protein CASGLPVYNEQFF.

With regard to this clonotype: With a much larger clone just one base away, this may be a read error. The CDR3 bases are TGCGCCAGCAGCACTGGACATGTTAGCTTCCCCACCTTC. Translating it yields CASSTGHVSFPTF. This chain uses TRBV5-1 with TRBJ1-2; tentatively, D is TRBD1 (5 bases). The CDR3 extends over 13 amino acids. The germline V gene has CDR1 SGHRS and CDR2 YFSETQ. The V end lost 4 bases, the J end lost 13 bases, and 20 bases lay between the germline ends. The full variable domain, completed using reference TRBV5-1 and TRBJ1-2, is KAGVTQTPRYLIKTRGQQVTLSCSPISGHRSVSWYQQTPGQGLQFLFEYFSETQRNKGNFPGRFSGRQFSNSRSEMNVSTLELGDSALYLCASSTGHVSFPTFGSGTRLTVV.

This clonotype was seen at least ten times. The junction and the germline gene differ at one end; a read error may be behind it. The gene calls are TRBV7-7 and TRBJ2-1, with 7 bases lining up with TRBD1. Germline CDR1 is SSHAT and CDR2 is FNYEAQ (reference sequence). The CDR3 spans 15 residues. CDR3 residues: CASSRGQQSHNEQFF. DNA for the CDR3: TGTGCTAGCAGCCGGGGACAGCAGAGTCACAATGAGCAGTTCTTC.

The chain employs TRBV6-2 or TRBV6-3 and TRBJ1-4, with TRBD1 matching over 9 bases. The CDR3 is 15 amino acids. V was clipped by 5 bases and J by 5 bases; unmatched bases: 6. CDR1 is MNHEY, CDR2 SVGEGT, per germline. In DNA form, the CDR3 reads TGTGCCAGCAGTGAGACCGGGACAGGGAATGAAAAACTGTTTTTT. This sequence encodes CASSETGTGNEKLFF.

This rearrangement joins TRBV12-3 or TRBV12-4 to TRBJ2-1; possible D gene TRBD1, 5 bases. Trimming pared 4 bases from V and 10 bases from J, leaving 14 bases between. This CDR3 comprises 13 residues. The CDR3 is CASSWASAGEQFF. CDR3 nucleotide sequence: TGTGCCAGCAGTTGGGCCTCTGCAGGGGAGCAGTTCTTC.

The gene calls are TRBV6-2 or TRBV6-3 and TRBJ2-7; TRBD2 agrees at 8 bases. The ends lost 2 bases at V and 2 bases at J; junction bases unmatched: 5. This CDR3 has 15 amino acids. Per germline, CDR1 MNHEY and CDR2 SVGEGT. The CDR3 loop is CASSYKREPTYEQYF. The CDR3 DNA reads as TGTGCCAGCAGTTACAAGCGGGAGCCCACCTACGAGCAGTACTTC.

This clonotype was observed many times. The chain uses TRBV5-8 and TRBJ1-6, with 11 nucleotides matching TRBD1. The CDR3 runs to 15 residues. J lost 8 bases, V lost 3 bases, and 4 bases had no gene match. Germline loops: CDR1 SGHTS, CDR2 YDEGEE. The CDR3 region is CASSSSGQGDSPLHF. CDR3 nucleotide sequence: TGTGCCAGCAGCTCTTCGGGACAGGGGGATTCACCCCTCCACTTT.

This clonotype was found many times. This chain joins TRBV6-1 and TRBJ1-1; D ambiguous. Per germline, CDR1 MNHNS and CDR2 SASEGT. The CDR3 spans 13 residues. V was shortened by 6 bases and J by 5 bases, with 13 bases between the two germline ends. The CDR3 spells CASRSGGETEAFF. The CDR3 nucleotides read TGTGCCAGCAGGTCCGGTGGGGAGACTGAAGCTTTCTTT.

This chain links TRBV7-2 with TRBJ2-7, with no clear D. Looked up from germline, CDR1 is SGHTA and CDR2 is FQGNSA. Trimming stripped 1 base from V and 3 bases from J, with 10 bases between. The CDR3 spans 14 residues. CDR3 amino acids: CASSLVIGLYEQYF. Written as DNA, the CDR3 is TGTGCCAGCAGCTTAGTAATAGGGCTCTACGAGCAGTACTTC.

This clonotype was observed at least ten times. The J gene is TRBJ2-3, the V gene TRBV5-1, with no clear D. Germline V lookup: CDR1 SGHRS, CDR2 YFSETQ. V was trimmed by 4 bases and J by 0 bases, leaving 15 bases between them. This CDR3 spans 16 amino acids. CDR3 in amino acids: CASSDITETSTDTQYF. The CDR3 nucleotides read TGCGCCAGCAGCGATATAACAGAGACTAGCACAGATACGCAGTATTTT.

V gene TRBV7-3 combines with J gene TRBJ2-2; TRBD1 matches 7 bases. From germline, CDR1 is SGHTA and CDR2 FQGTGA. With 5 bases clipped from V and 0 bases from J, the junction kept 6 bases outside the gene matches. This CDR3 is built from 16 residues. The CDR3, as DNA: TGTGCCAGCAGCACCCGACAGGGTGCGAACACCGGGGAGCTGTTTTTT. It translates to CASSTRQGANTGELFF. Looking up the rest from reference TRBV7-3 and TRBJ2-2 gives the full variable domain: GAGVSQTPSNKVTEKGKYVELRCDPISGHTALYWYRQSLGQGPEFLIYFQGTGAADDSGLPNDRFFAVRPEGSVSTLKIQRTERGDSAVYLCASSTRQGANTGELFFGEGSRLTVL.